The sequence of this TCR beta chain was determined in a study of T cells in Graves' hyperthyroidism and ophthalmopathy. From RNA transcripts, TCR beta CDR3 regions were amplified. An initial round of RT-PCR targeting the TCR CDR3 relied on the HTBI primer set. One entry per CDR3 protein results from TCRdb running MiXCR on the multiplex PCR reads. The repertoire has over 700,000 distinct CDR3 sequences, 38% of them found once; the top ten carry more than 7%. This clonotype was counted between two and nine times. This CDR3 spans 14 amino acids. The germline gives CDR1 LNHDA, CDR2 SQIVND (reference sequence). The ends were cut back, 3 bases at V and 0 bases at J, with 9 bases in the middle.

The source material was blood. The chain recombines TRBV19 with TRBJ2-7; D uncertain. The TCR sequence derives from a man between 18 and 35 years old with Graves' hyperthyroidism. The CDR3 DNA is TGTGCCAGTAGTATTCGGCCGTACTCCTACGAGCAGTACTTC. Protein sequence: CASSIRPYSYEQYF.